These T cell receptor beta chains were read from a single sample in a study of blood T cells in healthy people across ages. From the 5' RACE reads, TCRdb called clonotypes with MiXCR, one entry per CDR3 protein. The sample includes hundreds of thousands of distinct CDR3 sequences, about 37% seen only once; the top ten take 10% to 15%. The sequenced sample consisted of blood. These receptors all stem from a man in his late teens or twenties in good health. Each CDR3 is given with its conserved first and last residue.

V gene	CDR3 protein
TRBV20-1	CSATQTGDSYNEQFF
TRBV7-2	CASSLAGTVSYEQYF
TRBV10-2	CASSIGGRGTQYF
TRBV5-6	CASSSTRAPEAFF
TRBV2	CASIVVPGIGQPQHF
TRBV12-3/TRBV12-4	CASSRTGGTGELFF
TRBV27	CASRTGRSGNQPQHF
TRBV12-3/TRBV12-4	CASSAGTVQGETQYF
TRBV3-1	CASSQGGGPYNEQFF
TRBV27	CASSPLQTSTDTQYF
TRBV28	CASSRDRGLRLKSIQYF
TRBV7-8	CASSYGQGVTDTQYF
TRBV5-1	CASSLQESGNTIYF
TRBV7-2	CASSINRRNTEAFF
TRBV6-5	CASSYSFRGTGWNGQFF
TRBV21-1	CASSGSGQGPTGELFF
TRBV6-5	CASRQGLTGEQYF
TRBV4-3	CASSQDRPTGSSYNSPLHF
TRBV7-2	CASSLGATGTGVSPQHF